This T cell receptor beta chain was identified during a study of beta chain features in type 1 diabetes. Sorted populations all had greater than 98% purity. Study-wide results and limits: Among patients with Type 1 diabetes, TCRB CDR3s were moderately but significantly shorter in every one of the four CD4+ subsets.

Notes on this clone: The antigen remains unidentified.

Sequencing targeted expressed TCRB transcripts, as all isolated RNA had been reverse transcribed. Repertoires were generated with immunoSEQ multiplex PCR, while TCRdb's copy carries only in-frame clones and drops some. Among around 150,000 clones listed, approximately 8.1% were seen once. The clonotype originates from a man between 18 and 29 years old in good health. Sequenced: central memory CD4+ T cells from blood.

The CDR3 region has the DNA TGTGCCAGCAGCTTCGTCCGGACTAGCGTATCCGGGGAGCTGTTTTTT. Translating it yields CASSFVRTSVSGELFF. The chain carries TRBV7-9 and TRBJ2-2, with TRBD2 identical over 9 bases. V lost 3 bases to trimming and J lost 6 bases; unmatched junction nucleotides: 8. CDR3 size: 16 residues. Germline assignment: CDR1 SEHNR and CDR2 FQNEAQ (reference sequence). Combining the CDR3 with reference TRBV7-9 and TRBJ2-2 gives the whole variable domain DTGVSQNPRHKITKRGQNVTFRCDPISEHNRLYWYRQTLGQGPEFLTYFQNEAQLEKSRLLSDRFSAERPKGSFSTLEIQRTEQGDSAMYLCASSFVRTSVSGELFFGEGSRLTVL.